Listed here are 9 T cell receptor beta chains from one sample, sequenced in a study of blood T cell repertoires in COVID-19 (TCRdb year 2020). Libraries came from the immunoSEQ multiplex PCR assay. TCRdb's version of the immuneACCESS table is confined to in-frame rearrangements and falls short of the full clone set. An unresolved V gene accounts for under half of the shortfall where checked; the remainder is of unknown origin. Counted in this sample were under 200,000 clones; approximately 90% of them appeared once. Approximately 5.6% of the sample is held by the ten biggest clonotypes. Sequencing was done on a sample of peripheral blood. The source is a man in his forties with active or convalescent COVID-19.

This clone was detected once. The CDR3 reads CASSQRTGLTDTQYF. Written as DNA, the CDR3 is TGTGCCAGCAGCCAACGAACGGGTCTCACAGATACGCAGTATTTT. J is TRBJ2-3 and V is TRBV3-1 (or the pseudogene TRBV3-2); D is ambiguous. This CDR3 is 15 amino acids long. The V end was cut by 2 bases, the J end by 2 bases, with 11 bases between. The germline CDR1 and CDR2 sequences are LGHDT and YNNKEL (reference sequence).

The chain employs TRBV19 and TRBJ1-1; 8 bases line up with TRBD1. CDR1 and CDR2 (germline): LNHDA, SQIVND (reference sequence). The CDR3 spans 15 residues. The junction had 5 bases not matched to a gene; V was cut back by 4 bases and J by 1 base. CDR3 region: CASSKFGTGNTEAFF. The CDR3 region has the DNA TGTGCCAGTAGTAAGTTTGGGACAGGGAACACTGAAGCTTTCTTT.

The J gene is TRBJ2-7, the V gene TRBV27; TRBD1 aligns across 12 bases. The ends lost 5 bases at V and 5 bases at J; junction bases unmatched: 13. This CDR3 has 17 amino acids. CDR1 is MNHEY and CDR2 is SMNVEV in the germline V gene (reference sequence). The CDR3 DNA reads as TGTGCCAGCAGTCGAAACGCCGGGACAGGGGGCTTCCACGAGCAGTACTTC. This translates into CASSRNAGTGGFHEQYF.

The chain couples TRBV5-4 to TRBJ1-2; 7 bases fit TRBD1. Germline CDR1 and CDR2: SGHNT and YYREEE (reference sequence). V lost 4 bases to trimming and J lost 4 bases; unmatched junction nucleotides: 10. The CDR3 extends over 15 amino acids. The CDR3 loop reads CASSPMAGGSYGYTF. CDR3 coding DNA: TGTGCCAGCAGCCCCATGGCAGGGGGGTCCTATGGCTACACCTTC.

This clone has only one observation. The chain uses TRBV19 and TRBJ2-2, with TRBD2 matching over 12 bases. The CDR3 is made up of 19 amino acids. Germline CDR1 reads LNHDA; CDR2 reads SQIVND (reference sequence). V lost 1 base, J lost 0 bases, and 6 bases stayed unmatched. CDR3 sequence (DNA): TGTGCCAGTAGTATAGCCTTCCCTAGCGGGGGGGCGAACACCGGGGAGCTGTTTTTT. Protein sequence: CASSIAFPSGGANTGELFF.

CDR3 coding DNA: TGTGCTGCGGGCAGTGAGAACTATGGCTACACCTTC. Translation: CAAGSENYGYTF. The genes are TRBV2 and TRBJ1-2; D unclear. CDR3 length: 12 amino acids. CDR1 and CDR2 (germline): SNHLY, FYNNEI.

This clone came up once. The rearrangement joins TRBV6-5 to TRBJ1-6; a weak D match, TRBD1 (5 bases). V shed 0 bases and J shed 6 bases, with 9 bases lying between them. Germline V lookup: CDR1 MNHEY, CDR2 SVGAGI. The CDR3 sequence is 15 residues long. The CDR3 bases are TGTGCCAGCAGTTACTCGTTTAGGGGTAATTCACCCCTCCACTTT. Its translation: CASSYSFRGNSPLHF.

The rearrangement joins TRBV7-2 to TRBJ2-3, with 8 bases matching TRBD2. V shed 10 bases and J 6 bases; nucleotides not matched to a gene: 15. The CDR3 is 15 amino acids. The V gene's germline CDR1 is SGHTA and CDR2 FQGNSA. CDR3 amino acids: CATTARPGGGDTQYF. CDR3 DNA: TGTGCCACTACGGCGAGGCCCGGGGGGGGCGATACGCAGTATTTT. The full variable domain, completed using reference TRBV7-2 and TRBJ2-3, is GAGVSQSPSNKVTEKGKDVELRCDPISGHTALYWYRQSLGQGLEFLIYFQGNSAPDKSGLPSDRFSAERTGGSVSTLTIQRTQQEDSAVYLCATTARPGGGDTQYFGPGTRLTVL.

CDR3 in DNA: TGTGCCAGCAGCCAAGATCTGGCACAAGCTAACTATGGCTACACCTTC. Protein sequence: CASSQDLAQANYGYTF. The J gene is TRBJ1-2, the V gene TRBV3-1 (or the pseudogene TRBV3-2); no definite D call. Trimming shortened V by 0 bases and J by 0 bases, and 11 bases separated the two germline ends. This CDR3 has 16 amino acids. Germline CDR1 LGHDT, CDR2 YNNKEL (reference sequence).